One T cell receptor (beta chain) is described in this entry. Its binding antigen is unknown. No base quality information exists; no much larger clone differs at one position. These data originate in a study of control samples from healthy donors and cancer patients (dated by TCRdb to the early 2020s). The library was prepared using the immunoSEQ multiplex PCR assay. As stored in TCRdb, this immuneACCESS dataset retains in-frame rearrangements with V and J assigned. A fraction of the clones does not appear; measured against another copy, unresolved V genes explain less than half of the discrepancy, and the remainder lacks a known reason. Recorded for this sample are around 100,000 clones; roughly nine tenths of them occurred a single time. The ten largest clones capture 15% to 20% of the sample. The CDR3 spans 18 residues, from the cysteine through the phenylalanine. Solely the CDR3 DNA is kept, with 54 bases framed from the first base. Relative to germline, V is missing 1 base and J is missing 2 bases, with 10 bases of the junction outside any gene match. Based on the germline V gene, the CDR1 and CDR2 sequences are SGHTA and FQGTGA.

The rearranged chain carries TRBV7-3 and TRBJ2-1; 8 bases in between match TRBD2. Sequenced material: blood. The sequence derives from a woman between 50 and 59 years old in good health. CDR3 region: CASSLIGREDFPYNEQFF. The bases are TGTGCCAGCAGCTTAATTGGGCGGGAGGATTTCCCCTACAATGAGCAGTTCTTC. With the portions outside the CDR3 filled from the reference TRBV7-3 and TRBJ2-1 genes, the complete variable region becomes GAGVSQTPSNKVTEKGKYVELRCDPISGHTALYWYRQSLGQGPEFLIYFQGTGAADDSGLPNDRFFAVRPEGSVSTLKIQRTERGDSAVYLCASSLIGREDFPYNEQFFGPGTRLTVL.